Given below is one T cell receptor beta chain in context. This entry comes from a study of blood T cell repertoires in COVID-19. In the study overall: The cDNA or gDNA used as material had been derived from T cells, B-cell-depleted T cells, or PBMCs.

The V end was cut by 8 bases, the J end by 4 bases, with 14 bases between. The V gene's germline CDR1 is LNHDA and CDR2 SQIVND (reference sequence). This CDR3 has 13 residues. Repertoires were generated with immunoSEQ multiplex PCR, while TCRdb's copy carries only in-frame clones and drops some. The sample includes more than 100,000 clones, 75% to 90% of them seen just once. This clonotype was obtained from a man aged 50 or older with active or convalescent COVID-19. The chain is built from TRBV19 and TRBJ1-2; D is unclear. Sequencing input: peripheral blood. The CDR3 spells CASYYTGSYGYTF. Written as DNA, the CDR3 is TGTGCCAGTTATTATACCGGGTCCTATGGCTACACCTTC.